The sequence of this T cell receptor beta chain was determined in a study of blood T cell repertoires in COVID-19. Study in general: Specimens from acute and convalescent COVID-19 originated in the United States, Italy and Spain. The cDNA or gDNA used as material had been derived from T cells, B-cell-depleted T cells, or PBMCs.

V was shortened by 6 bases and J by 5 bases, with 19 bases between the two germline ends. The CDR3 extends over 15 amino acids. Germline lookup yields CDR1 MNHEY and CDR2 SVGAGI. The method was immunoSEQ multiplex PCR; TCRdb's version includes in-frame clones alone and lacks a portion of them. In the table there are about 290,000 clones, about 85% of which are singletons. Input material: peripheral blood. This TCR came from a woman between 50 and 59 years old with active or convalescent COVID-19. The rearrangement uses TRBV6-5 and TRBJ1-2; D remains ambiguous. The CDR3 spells CASSSDGSTLYGYTF. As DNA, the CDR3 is TGTGCCAGCAGCTCAGACGGGAGTACTTTATATGGCTACACCTTC.